These 5 T cell receptor beta chains share one sample of origin, sequenced in a study of blood T cell repertoires in COVID-19 (dated by TCRdb to 2020 to 2021). Library generation was performed with the immunoSEQ multiplex PCR assay. TCRdb holds this immuneACCESS table with in-frame rearrangements only. Some clones are missing; in checked studies, unresolved V genes explain under half, and the rest has no known cause. The sample data list under 300,000 clones, and 88% of these were observed just once. The top ten hold under 2.5% of the sample. Sequencing used PBMCs or T cells enriched from blood (not recorded which). These receptors were collected from a woman between 55 and 75 years old in a cohort exposed to, infected with or recovered from COVID-19 (not recorded which).

J is TRBJ2-7 and V is TRBV28, with TRBD1 as a possible D gene (6 bases). Germline V gene data show CDR1 as MDHEN and CDR2 as SYDVKM. The V and J ends lost 9 bases and 4 bases respectively, with 10 bases between them. CDR3 length: 11 residues. CDR3 residues: CASGTPYEQYF. CDR3 nucleotide sequence: TGTGCCAGTGGGACACCGTACGAGCAGTACTTC.

This chain uses TRBV30 with TRBJ2-4; 8 nucleotides agree with TRBD1. V gave up 7 bases and J gave up 6 bases; unmatched junction bases: 2. Germline lookup yields CDR1 GTSNPN and CDR2 SVGIG (reference sequence). This CDR3 contains 11 residues. The CDR3 nucleotides are TGTGCCTCCGGACAGGGAAACATTCAGTACTTC. It encodes CASGQGNIQYF.

V and J are TRBV3-1 (or the pseudogene TRBV3-2) and TRBJ2-3; 15 nucleotides align to TRBD2. V lost 4 bases and J lost 8; bases outside the gene matches: 7. Germline values: CDR1 LGHDT, CDR2 YNNKEL (reference sequence). The CDR3 is made up of 16 amino acids. The CDR3 sequence is CASSRSWTSGGGTQYF. The DNA of the CDR3 is TGTGCCAGCAGCCGATCCTGGACTAGCGGGGGGGGTACGCAGTATTTT.

CDR3 region: CASSPDRAGTEAFF. CDR3 nucleotides: TGTGCCAGCAGCCCGGACAGGGCGGGCACTGAAGCTTTCTTT. V and J are TRBV5-4 and TRBJ1-1, with 8 bases lining up with TRBD1. The V segment lost 4 bases and the J segment 4 bases; nucleotides outside the gene matches: 6. The CDR3 covers 14 residues. The germline gives CDR1 SGHNT, CDR2 YYREEE (reference sequence).

The chain joins TRBV7-8 to TRBJ2-1; 9 bases are shared with TRBD2. J was trimmed by 1 base and V by 3 bases; bases with no gene match: 13. The CDR3 extends over 19 amino acids. Germline V gene data show CDR1 as SGHVS and CDR2 as FQNEAQ. CDR3 bases: TGTGCCAGCAGCTTGCTGGGACTAGCCCTCCGGGGGTCCTACAATGAGCAGTTCTTC. Translation: CASSLLGLALRGSYNEQFF.